The clone carrying this TCR beta chain was recorded only once. The data belong to a study of control samples from healthy donors and cancer patients. J lost 3 bases, V lost 3 bases, and 18 bases had no gene match. The CDR3 loop spans 18 amino acids. The germline V gene has CDR1 GTSNPN and CDR2 SVGIG (reference sequence). The repertoire was sequenced with immunoSEQ multiplex PCR; TCRdb's copy has only in-frame clones and lacks some. The sample comprises about 100,000 clones, more than 80% of which are singletons, and about 7.3% rests with the top ten. Material for sequencing was blood. The source is a man aged 18 to 35 in good health. The gene calls are TRBV30 and TRBJ1-2; 8 positions match TRBD1. CDR3 sequence: CAWRSRVQSTTGDYGYTF. CDR3 nucleotide sequence: TGTGCCTGGAGGAGCCGTGTTCAATCGACGACAGGGGACTATGGCTACACCTTC.